This TCR beta chain was recovered during a study of T cells expressing NK-cell markers. Whole-study results and caveats: Also leading the CD3+CD56-NKG2C+ fraction in a handful of donors were these clonotypes. Top CD8+ clonotypes included the dominant CD3+CD56+NKG2C+ clonotypes in roughly 6 donors.

CDR1 and CDR2 (germline): SQVTM, ANQGSEA. The CDR3 has 14 residues. On this clonotype: Antigen specificity is unknown.

TCRdb reprocessed the 5' RACE reads and reports one entry per CDR3 protein, with no DNA. Its table records about 150,000 distinct CDR3 sequences. This chain joins TRBV29-1 and TRBJ2-1; TCRdb reports TRBD2, a call that lacks DNA to check it against. The clonotype comes from a woman aged 45 to 65 in good health. Sequenced material: blood T cells: a sorted CD56 or NKG2C T cell subset, CD4+ or CD8+ T cells, or bulk PBMC T cells (not recorded which). CDR3 in amino acids: CSVWPLAGVNEQFF.